These T cell receptor beta chains were read from a single sample in a study of blood T cell dynamics during melanoma immunotherapy. Generated by immunoSEQ multiplex PCR, the TCRdb table keeps only in-frame clones and is missing some. The sample gives 11,000 or so clones, roughly 90% of which show up once; roughly 7% is in the top ten. The starting material was blood, obtained from a patient treated with checkpoint blockade. All receptors derive from a human donor with melanoma. The conserved cysteine and the conserved F or W are not part of the CDR3 here. Each record gives: J gene, V gene, CDR3 length, clone size, CDR3 protein. Clone size, where shown, is once, few, many, or a class for clones that have expanded.

J gene: TRBJ1-2; V gene: TRBV5-4; CDR3 length: 14; clone size: -; CDR3 protein: ASSLQTGASNYGYT
J gene: TRBJ1-2; V gene: TRBV2; CDR3 length: 12; clone size: -; CDR3 protein: ASSEQGATYGYT
J gene: TRBJ1-2; V gene: TRBV6-1; CDR3 length: 11; clone size: few; CDR3 protein: ASSVELNYGYT
J gene: TRBJ1-4; V gene: TRBV15; CDR3 length: 13; clone size: -; CDR3 protein: ATSKTTAPNEKLF
J gene: TRBJ1-6; V gene: TRBV2; CDR3 length: 15; clone size: -; CDR3 protein: ASSERAGSSYNSPLH
J gene: TRBJ2-5; V gene: TRBV2; CDR3 length: 9; clone size: -; CDR3 protein: ASRTEETQY
J gene: TRBJ2-5; V gene: TRBV7-6; CDR3 length: 13; clone size: -; CDR3 protein: ASSLARGYQETQY
J gene: TRBJ1-1; V gene: TRBV4-2; CDR3 length: 13; clone size: -; CDR3 protein: ASSQEQSKYAEAF
J gene: TRBJ1-3; V gene: TRBV30; CDR3 length: 13; clone size: -; CDR3 protein: AWTPDRGAGNTIY
J gene: TRBJ2-3; V gene: TRBV7-2; CDR3 length: 14; clone size: -; CDR3 protein: ASSLGGLAGSDTQY
J gene: TRBJ2-1; V gene: TRBV29-1; CDR3 length: 8; clone size: -; CDR3 protein: SVGDNEQF
J gene: TRBJ1-3; V gene: TRBV18; CDR3 length: 15; clone size: -; CDR3 protein: ASSSQPSGDSGNTIY
J gene: TRBJ2-7; V gene: TRBV4-3; CDR3 length: 13; clone size: -; CDR3 protein: ASSPGGGAVGEQY
J gene: TRBJ1-5; V gene: TRBV27; CDR3 length: 12; clone size: few; CDR3 protein: ASRGHYSNQPQH
J gene: TRBJ1-1; V gene: TRBV7-2; CDR3 length: 11; clone size: -; CDR3 protein: ASSLAPYGGGF
J gene: TRBJ2-5; V gene: TRBV2; CDR3 length: 12; clone size: -; CDR3 protein: ASRREGFIETQY
J gene: TRBJ1-5; V gene: TRBV5-5; CDR3 length: 15; clone size: once; CDR3 protein: ASSDYRDRGRGQPQH
J gene: TRBJ2-3; V gene: TRBV9; CDR3 length: 13; clone size: -; CDR3 protein: ASSPRLASTDTQY
J gene: -; V gene: TRBV7-3; CDR3 length: 11; clone size: -; CDR3 protein: ASSFSEVAEQY
J gene: TRBJ1-2; V gene: TRBV30; CDR3 length: 11; clone size: -; CDR3 protein: AWRMQGVPGYT
J gene: TRBJ2-6; V gene: TRBV27; CDR3 length: 13; clone size: once; CDR3 protein: ASSVQDSGANVLT
J gene: TRBJ2-6; V gene: TRBV5-1; CDR3 length: 16; clone size: -; CDR3 protein: ASSPGDRPDSGANVLT
J gene: TRBJ2-5; V gene: TRBV6-1; CDR3 length: 14; clone size: -; CDR3 protein: ASSEVHGGAGETQY
J gene: TRBJ2-3; V gene: TRBV7-7; CDR3 length: 12; clone size: -; CDR3 protein: ASSPQGAADTQY
J gene: TRBJ2-1; V gene: TRBV29-1; CDR3 length: 10; clone size: -; CDR3 protein: SAGTSKNEQF
J gene: TRBJ1-2; V gene: TRBV6-5; CDR3 length: 14; clone size: -; CDR3 protein: ASSYSKFGENYGYT
J gene: TRBJ1-1; V gene: TRBV5-1; CDR3 length: 12; clone size: -; CDR3 protein: ASSLDSKPTEAF
J gene: TRBJ2-7; V gene: TRBV7-2; CDR3 length: 14; clone size: -; CDR3 protein: ASSLEAGQGLSEQY
J gene: TRBJ1-4; V gene: TRBV5-8; CDR3 length: 13; clone size: -; CDR3 protein: ASSLGGTLGEKLF
J gene: TRBJ1-2; V gene: TRBV10-3; CDR3 length: 19; clone size: -; CDR3 protein: AISESGRRGVWIWNNYGYT
J gene: TRBJ2-1; V gene: TRBV10-1; CDR3 length: 13; clone size: -; CDR3 protein: ASSTGTGGYNEQF
J gene: TRBJ2-5; V gene: TRBV27; CDR3 length: 11; clone size: -; CDR3 protein: ASSRDLQETQY
J gene: TRBJ2-5; V gene: TRBV5-1; CDR3 length: 14; clone size: -; CDR3 protein: ASSRTSRVSEETQY
J gene: TRBJ1-4; V gene: TRBV9; CDR3 length: 14; clone size: -; CDR3 protein: ASSVDQGSTNEKLF
J gene: TRBJ2-1; V gene: TRBV11-1; CDR3 length: 11; clone size: -; CDR3 protein: ASSLAAYNEQF
J gene: TRBJ2-7; V gene: TRBV6-4; CDR3 length: 10; clone size: -; CDR3 protein: ASSVQGCEQY
J gene: TRBJ1-4; V gene: TRBV4-3; CDR3 length: 13; clone size: -; CDR3 protein: ASSPPGRPNEKLF
J gene: TRBJ2-4; V gene: TRBV9; CDR3 length: 13; clone size: large; CDR3 protein: ASSLTGTLKNIQY
J gene: TRBJ1-5; V gene: TRBV19; CDR3 length: 12; clone size: -; CDR3 protein: ASSISGGVQPQH
J gene: TRBJ2-7; V gene: TRBV6-5; CDR3 length: 13; clone size: -; CDR3 protein: ASCSRRGPLYEQY
J gene: TRBJ2-1; V gene: TRBV7-7; CDR3 length: 11; clone size: -; CDR3 protein: ASSLGQYNEQF
J gene: TRBJ2-6; V gene: TRBV6-5; CDR3 length: 12; clone size: -; CDR3 protein: ASSSGAGANVLT
J gene: TRBJ1-5; V gene: TRBV30; CDR3 length: 12; clone size: -; CDR3 protein: ARPLRQGNQPQH
J gene: TRBJ2-5; V gene: TRBV28; CDR3 length: 14; clone size: -; CDR3 protein: ASSFGGLIAVETQY
J gene: TRBJ1-1; V gene: TRBV6-6; CDR3 length: 13; clone size: -; CDR3 protein: ASSYIGALGTEAF
J gene: TRBJ1-3; V gene: TRBV15; CDR3 length: 13; clone size: -; CDR3 protein: ATSREGGNGNTIY
J gene: TRBJ2-3; V gene: TRBV6-5; CDR3 length: 12; clone size: -; CDR3 protein: ASSYTSITDTQY
J gene: TRBJ1-5; V gene: TRBV6-1; CDR3 length: 16; clone size: -; CDR3 protein: ASSELDRGLLSNQPQH
J gene: TRBJ1-2; V gene: TRBV4-3; CDR3 length: 13; clone size: few; CDR3 protein: ASSQDQISYYGYT
J gene: TRBJ2-1; V gene: TRBV27; CDR3 length: 12; clone size: few; CDR3 protein: ASSLHGGDGEQF
J gene: TRBJ1-6; V gene: TRBV18; CDR3 length: 14; clone size: -; CDR3 protein: ASSPPGLGNNSPLH
J gene: TRBJ2-7; V gene: TRBV30; CDR3 length: 12; clone size: -; CDR3 protein: AWITKSSSYEQY
J gene: TRBJ1-4; V gene: TRBV4-1; CDR3 length: 13; clone size: -; CDR3 protein: ASSQGPGLREKLF
J gene: TRBJ1-1; V gene: TRBV5-1; CDR3 length: 12; clone size: -; CDR3 protein: ASSRGAGGTEAF
J gene: TRBJ1-2; V gene: TRBV14; CDR3 length: 11; clone size: -; CDR3 protein: ASSHLPGAGYT